A selection of T cell receptor beta chains follows, all from one sample in a study of blood T cell repertoires in COVID-19. The table came from immunoSEQ multiplex PCR; TCRdb's copy has only in-frame clones and leaves some out. The data contain about 110,000 clones, approximately 80% of them singletons. The source material was peripheral blood. The receptors shown here come from a woman aged 60-70 years with acute or convalescent COVID-19. The CDR3 runs from the conserved cysteine through the conserved F or W. A D gene is named only where the DNA matches it firmly. Clone sizes are given selectively: once, few, many, or a class where the clone is expanded.

v_gene: TRBV11-3
d_gene: NA
abundance: NA
j_gene: TRBJ2-1
len: 14
CDR3aa: CASSLGGNYNEQFF
CDR3nt: TGTGCCAGCAGCTTAGGCGGGAACTACAATGAGCAGTTCTTC

v_gene: TRBV29-1
d_gene: TRBD1
abundance: NA
j_gene: TRBJ1-5
len: 14
CDR3aa: CSVGDRLSGQPQHF
CDR3nt: TGCAGCGTTGGGGACAGGCTGAGCGGTCAGCCCCAGCATTTT

v_gene: TRBV2
d_gene: NA
abundance: NA
j_gene: TRBJ2-1
len: 18
CDR3aa: CASSQPLSGVQSYNEQFF
CDR3nt: TGTGCCAGCAGTCAACCCCTGTCAGGGGTTCAGTCCTACAATGAGCAGTTCTTC

v_gene: TRBV2
d_gene: TRBD2
abundance: NA
j_gene: TRBJ2-2
len: 12
CDR3aa: CASKRETGELFF
CDR3nt: TGTGCCAGCAAGCGGGAGACCGGGGAGCTGTTTTTT

v_gene: TRBV30
d_gene: NA
abundance: NA
j_gene: TRBJ2-3
len: 16
CDR3aa: CAWSSNPRGDTDTQYF
CDR3nt: TGTGCCTGGAGTTCAAACCCCAGGGGAGATACAGATACGCAGTATTTT

v_gene: TRBV6-2/TRBV6-3
d_gene: NA
abundance: NA
j_gene: TRBJ1-5
len: 15
CDR3aa: CASSSRQGGSQPQHF
CDR3nt: TGTGCCAGCAGTTCCCGGCAGGGTGGGTCTCAGCCCCAGCATTTT

v_gene: TRBV6-5
d_gene: TRBD1
abundance: NA
j_gene: TRBJ2-5
len: 13
CDR3aa: CASSVDRGETQYF
CDR3nt: TGTGCCAGCAGCGTAGACAGGGGGGAGACCCAGTACTTC

v_gene: TRBV6-5
d_gene: TRBD1
abundance: NA
j_gene: TRBJ2-5
len: 14
CDR3aa: CASSSTGAPETQYF
CDR3nt: TGTGCCAGCAGCAGCACAGGGGCCCCAGAGACCCAGTACTTC

v_gene: TRBV18
d_gene: TRBD1
abundance: NA
j_gene: TRBJ1-4
len: 14
CDR3aa: CASSPTGVNEKLFF
CDR3nt: TGTGCCAGCTCACCGACAGGGGTAAATGAAAAACTGTTTTTT

v_gene: TRBV27
d_gene: TRBD2
abundance: NA
j_gene: TRBJ2-7
len: 15
CDR3aa: CASSLSLAAPYEQYF
CDR3nt: TGTGCCAGCAGTTTATCCCTAGCGGCACCCTACGAGCAGTACTTC

v_gene: TRBV27
d_gene: NA
abundance: NA
j_gene: TRBJ2-1
len: 14
CDR3aa: CASSFGGSYNEQFF
CDR3nt: TGTGCCAGCAGTTTTGGCGGTTCCTACAATGAGCAGTTCTTC

v_gene: TRBV10-3
d_gene: NA
abundance: NA
j_gene: TRBJ2-1
len: 11
CDR3aa: CAISPDSEQFF
CDR3nt: TGTGCCATCAGTCCCGACAGTGAGCAGTTCTTC

v_gene: TRBV19
d_gene: TRBD1
abundance: NA
j_gene: TRBJ1-2
len: 16
CDR3aa: CASSIPTGGDLTGYTF
CDR3nt: TGTGCCAGTAGTATCCCGACAGGGGGCGATCTCACTGGCTACACCTTC

v_gene: TRBV5-1
d_gene: NA
abundance: NA
j_gene: TRBJ1-6
len: 16
CDR3aa: CASSYTGSSYNSPLHF
CDR3nt: TGCGCCAGCAGTTATACAGGGAGCTCCTATAATTCACCCCTCCACTTT

v_gene: TRBV5-5
d_gene: NA
abundance: NA
j_gene: TRBJ2-7
len: 14
CDR3aa: CASSLAPFSYEQYF
CDR3nt: TGTGCCAGCAGCTTGGCCCCGTTCTCCTACGAGCAGTACTTC

v_gene: TRBV6-6
d_gene: NA
abundance: NA
j_gene: TRBJ1-1
len: 13
CDR3aa: CAARLSGRDEAFF
CDR3nt: TGTGCCGCCCGATTGTCGGGTCGGGATGAAGCTTTCTTT

v_gene: TRBV2
d_gene: TRBD1
abundance: NA
j_gene: TRBJ1-6
len: 14
CDR3aa: CASTGQGIGSPLHF
CDR3nt: TGTGCCAGCACGGGACAGGGGATCGGTTCACCCCTCCACTTT

v_gene: TRBV29-1
d_gene: TRBD1
abundance: NA
j_gene: TRBJ2-7
len: 13
CDR3aa: CSVVNRGSWEQYF
CDR3nt: TGCAGCGTTGTTAACAGGGGATCGTGGGAGCAGTACTTC

v_gene: TRBV10-3
d_gene: TRBD1
abundance: NA
j_gene: TRBJ1-2
len: 18
CDR3aa: CAISEQAGQGILGYGYTF
CDR3nt: TGTGCCATCAGTGAGCAGGCGGGACAGGGGATATTAGGGTATGGCTACACCTTC

v_gene: TRBV11-3
d_gene: NA
abundance: NA
j_gene: TRBJ1-1
len: 13
CDR3aa: CASSLQGTTEAFF
CDR3nt: TGTGCCAGCAGCTTGCAGGGGACCACTGAAGCTTTCTTT

v_gene: TRBV3-1/TRBV3-2
d_gene: NA
abundance: once
j_gene: TRBJ2-5
len: 16
CDR3aa: CASSQDGAVGKETQYF
CDR3nt: TGTGCCAGCAGCCAAGATGGGGCAGTGGGAAAGGAGACCCAGTACTTC

v_gene: TRBV20-1
d_gene: TRBD1
abundance: NA
j_gene: TRBJ1-2
len: 15
CDR3aa: CSASYGTGGSYGYTF
CDR3nt: TGCAGTGCTAGTTACGGGACAGGGGGCTCCTATGGCTACACCTTC

v_gene: TRBV2
d_gene: TRBD2
abundance: NA
j_gene: TRBJ2-1
len: 17
CDR3aa: CASSRETSGRGQDEQFF
CDR3nt: TGTGCCAGCAGTCGAGAAACTAGCGGGAGAGGTCAGGATGAGCAGTTCTTC

v_gene: TRBV30
d_gene: NA
abundance: NA
j_gene: TRBJ2-7
len: 13
CDR3aa: CAWNPDLAYEQYF
CDR3nt: TGTGCCTGGAATCCGGACTTAGCCTACGAGCAGTACTTC

v_gene: TRBV20-1
d_gene: NA
abundance: once
j_gene: TRBJ1-2
len: 9
CDR3aa: CSASDGYTF
CDR3nt: TGCAGTGCGAGCGATGGCTACACCTTC

v_gene: TRBV5-1
d_gene: NA
abundance: NA
j_gene: TRBJ1-6
len: 13
CDR3aa: CASSRESDSPLHF
CDR3nt: TGCGCCAGCAGCAGGGAGTCAGATTCACCCCTCCACTTT

v_gene: TRBV2
d_gene: TRBD1
abundance: NA
j_gene: TRBJ2-7
len: 13
CDR3aa: CASTEGTGAEQYF
CDR3nt: TGTGCCAGCACCGAAGGGACAGGGGCCGAGCAGTACTTC

v_gene: TRBV30
d_gene: TRBD1
abundance: NA
j_gene: TRBJ1-1
len: 13
CDR3aa: CAWREQGTIEAFF
CDR3nt: TGTGCCTGGAGGGAACAGGGGACGATTGAAGCTTTCTTT

v_gene: TRBV19
d_gene: NA
abundance: NA
j_gene: TRBJ1-5
len: 16
CDR3aa: CASSSTGPWGNQPQHF
CDR3nt: TGTGCCAGTAGTTCAACAGGGCCTTGGGGCAATCAGCCCCAGCATTTT

v_gene: TRBV7-2
d_gene: NA
abundance: NA
j_gene: TRBJ1-2
len: 15
CDR3aa: CASSSTWGGIYGYTF
CDR3nt: TGTGCCAGCAGCTCCACGTGGGGGGGTATTTATGGCTACACCTTC

v_gene: TRBV11-2
d_gene: TRBD1
abundance: NA
j_gene: TRBJ1-1
len: 14
CDR3aa: CASRRAGQGTEAFF
CDR3nt: TGTGCCAGCAGGAGAGCGGGACAGGGCACTGAAGCTTTCTTT

v_gene: TRBV6-5
d_gene: NA
abundance: NA
j_gene: TRBJ2-3
len: 14
CDR3aa: CASSYREHTDTQYF
CDR3nt: TGTGCCAGCAGTTACCGGGAACACACAGATACGCAGTATTTT

v_gene: TRBV5-1
d_gene: TRBD2
abundance: NA
j_gene: TRBJ2-1
len: 15
CDR3aa: CASSLRLAGSNEQFF
CDR3nt: TGCGCCAGCTCCTTAAGACTAGCGGGTTCCAATGAGCAGTTCTTC

v_gene: TRBV2
d_gene: TRBD2
abundance: NA
j_gene: TRBJ2-1
len: 15
CDR3aa: CAIPGLAEQYNEQFF
CDR3nt: TGTGCCATCCCGGGACTAGCGGAACAGTACAATGAGCAGTTCTTC

v_gene: TRBV6-1
d_gene: NA
abundance: NA
j_gene: TRBJ2-2
len: 16
CDR3aa: CASSERGSHNTGELFF
CDR3nt: TGTGCCAGCAGTGAACGAGGCAGCCACAACACCGGGGAGCTGTTTTTT

v_gene: TRBV2
d_gene: TRBD1
abundance: few
j_gene: TRBJ1-1
len: 14
CDR3aa: CASRGQRMNTEAFF
CDR3nt: TGTGCCAGCAGGGGACAGCGTATGAACACTGAAGCTTTCTTT

v_gene: TRBV19
d_gene: TRBD2
abundance: NA
j_gene: TRBJ2-2
len: 16
CDR3aa: CASSFRASGGTGELFF
CDR3nt: TGTGCCAGTAGTTTCAGGGCCAGCGGGGGGACCGGGGAGCTGTTTTTT

v_gene: TRBV10-3
d_gene: TRBD1
abundance: NA
j_gene: TRBJ1-2
len: 13
CDR3aa: CATLQGANYGYTF
CDR3nt: TGTGCCACCCTGCAGGGGGCTAACTATGGCTACACCTTC

v_gene: TRBV6-5
d_gene: TRBD1
abundance: once
j_gene: TRBJ2-7
len: 15
CDR3aa: CASSLPGQAPYEQYF
CDR3nt: TGTGCCAGCAGTCTACCGGGACAGGCTCCCTACGAGCAGTACTTC

v_gene: TRBV21-1
d_gene: NA
abundance: NA
j_gene: TRBJ1-6
len: 17
CDR3aa: CASSNHRASSYNSPLHF
CDR3nt: TGTGCCAGCAGCAATCACAGGGCGAGCTCCTATAATTCACCCCTCCACTTT

v_gene: TRBV5-1
d_gene: NA
abundance: NA
j_gene: TRBJ2-1
len: 16
CDR3aa: CASSFGGGITYNEQFF
CDR3nt: TGCGCCAGCAGCTTTGGCGGGGGCATCACCTACAATGAGCAGTTCTTC

v_gene: TRBV5-1
d_gene: NA
abundance: NA
j_gene: TRBJ2-1
len: 15
CDR3aa: CASSPTSLSHNEQFF
CDR3nt: TGCGCCAGCAGCCCGACATCCCTATCTCACAATGAGCAGTTCTTC

v_gene: TRBV2
d_gene: TRBD1
abundance: NA
j_gene: TRBJ1-4
len: 14
CDR3aa: CASSRQGWGEKLFF
CDR3nt: TGTGCCAGCAGCCGACAGGGGTGGGGTGAAAAACTGTTTTTT

v_gene: TRBV5-1
d_gene: TRBD1
abundance: NA
j_gene: TRBJ1-5
len: 16
CDR3aa: CASSLIFGQGNQPQHF
CDR3nt: TGCGCCAGCAGCTTGATCTTTGGACAGGGGAATCAGCCCCAGCATTTT

v_gene: TRBV27
d_gene: TRBD1
abundance: NA
j_gene: TRBJ2-3
len: 16
CDR3aa: CASSPRQGSSTDTQYF
CDR3nt: TGTGCCAGCAGTCCTCGACAGGGCTCTAGCACAGATACGCAGTATTTT

v_gene: TRBV9
d_gene: TRBD2
abundance: NA
j_gene: TRBJ2-1
len: 19
CDR3aa: CASSAYRGLAGGPYNEQFF
CDR3nt: TGTGCCAGCAGCGCCTATCGCGGACTAGCGGGAGGCCCCTACAATGAGCAGTTCTTC

v_gene: TRBV18
d_gene: TRBD1
abundance: few
j_gene: TRBJ1-1
len: 16
CDR3aa: CASSPNTGTANTEAFF
CDR3nt: TGTGCCAGCTCACCTAATACCGGGACAGCGAACACTGAAGCTTTCTTT

v_gene: TRBV19
d_gene: TRBD2
abundance: NA
j_gene: TRBJ2-2
len: 15
CDR3aa: CASSIARGATGELFF
CDR3nt: TGTGCCAGTAGTATAGCGCGGGGGGCCACCGGGGAGCTGTTTTTT

v_gene: TRBV16
d_gene: NA
abundance: NA
j_gene: TRBJ1-2
len: 14
CDR3aa: CASSQSTGSYGYTF
CDR3nt: TGTGCCAGCAGCCAATCAACAGGGTCCTATGGCTACACCTTC

v_gene: TRBV7-9
d_gene: NA
abundance: NA
j_gene: TRBJ1-1
len: 14
CDR3aa: CASSQRGENTEAFF
CDR3nt: TGTGCCAGCAGCCAACGCGGAGAGAACACTGAAGCTTTCTTT

v_gene: TRBV4-1
d_gene: NA
abundance: NA
j_gene: TRBJ2-7
len: 16
CDR3aa: CASSQDSAGAFYEQYF
CDR3nt: TGCGCCAGCAGCCAAGATTCCGCGGGGGCTTTTTACGAGCAGTACTTC

v_gene: TRBV25-1
d_gene: TRBD2
abundance: once
j_gene: TRBJ2-5
len: 16
CDR3aa: CASSETGLADQETQYF
CDR3nt: TGTGCCAGCAGTGAAACGGGACTAGCGGACCAAGAGACCCAGTACTTC

v_gene: TRBV3-1/TRBV3-2
d_gene: TRBD1
abundance: once
j_gene: TRBJ1-4
len: 18
CDR3aa: CASSQGQGTGIYWEKLFF
CDR3nt: TGTGCCAGCAGCCAGGGACAGGGGACCGGCATTTATTGGGAAAAACTGTTTTTT

v_gene: TRBV5-1
d_gene: TRBD1
abundance: NA
j_gene: TRBJ2-5
len: 15
CDR3aa: CASSLMGQGRETQYF
CDR3nt: TGCGCCAGCAGCTTGATGGGACAGGGTAGGGAGACCCAGTACTTC

v_gene: TRBV6-5
d_gene: NA
abundance: NA
j_gene: TRBJ1-1
len: 10
CDR3aa: CASSTYEAFF
CDR3nt: TGTGCCAGCAGCACATATGAAGCTTTCTTT